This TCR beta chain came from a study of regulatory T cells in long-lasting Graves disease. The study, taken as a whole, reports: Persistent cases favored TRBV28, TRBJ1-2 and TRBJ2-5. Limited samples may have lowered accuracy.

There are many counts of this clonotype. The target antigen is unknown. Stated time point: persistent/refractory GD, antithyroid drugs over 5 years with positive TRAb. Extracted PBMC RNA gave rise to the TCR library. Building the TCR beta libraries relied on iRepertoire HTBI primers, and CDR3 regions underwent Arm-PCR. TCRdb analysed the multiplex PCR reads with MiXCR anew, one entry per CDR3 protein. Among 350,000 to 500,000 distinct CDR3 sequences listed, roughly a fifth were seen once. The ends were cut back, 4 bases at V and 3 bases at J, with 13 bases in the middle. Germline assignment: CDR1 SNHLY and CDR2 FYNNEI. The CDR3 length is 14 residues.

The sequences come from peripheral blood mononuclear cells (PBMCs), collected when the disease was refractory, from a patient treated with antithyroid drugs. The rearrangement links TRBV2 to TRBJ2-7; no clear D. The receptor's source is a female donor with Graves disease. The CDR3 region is CASSARVRFYEQYF. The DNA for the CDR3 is TGTGCCAGCAGTGCCCGGGTTCGATTCTACGAGCAGTACTTC.